The entry that follows covers one T cell receptor (beta chain) sequence. TCRdb's copy holds only in-frame clones and misses some; the assay was immunoSEQ multiplex PCR. This table holds hundreds of thousands of clones, 90% to 96% found once. This entry is derived from a study of shared clonotypes between healthy human individuals. CDR1 and CDR2 (germline): SNHLY, FYNNEI. The CDR3 runs to 12 residues. V lost 4 bases, J lost 9 bases, and 11 bases lay in between. From CD4+ cells came CD45RA+ naive and CD45RA-negative memory subsets. Sequenced input: naive CD4+ T cells sorted from blood. Specified subset: CD45RA+ positively selected. This sequence was found in a woman in her thirties in good health. V usage is TRBV2 and J usage is TRBJ2-3; D is undetermined. The CDR3 loop reads CASSGLSYTQYF. CDR3 nucleotide sequence: TGTGCCAGCAGTGGTCTCAGTTACACGCAGTATTTT. The full variable domain, its missing parts supplied by reference TRBV2 and TRBJ2-3, is EPEVTQTPSHQVTQMGQEVILRCVPISNHLYFYWYRQILGQKVEFLVSFYNNEISEKSEIFDDQFSVERPDGSNFTLKIRSTKLEDSAMYFCASSGLSYTQYFGPGTRLTVL.